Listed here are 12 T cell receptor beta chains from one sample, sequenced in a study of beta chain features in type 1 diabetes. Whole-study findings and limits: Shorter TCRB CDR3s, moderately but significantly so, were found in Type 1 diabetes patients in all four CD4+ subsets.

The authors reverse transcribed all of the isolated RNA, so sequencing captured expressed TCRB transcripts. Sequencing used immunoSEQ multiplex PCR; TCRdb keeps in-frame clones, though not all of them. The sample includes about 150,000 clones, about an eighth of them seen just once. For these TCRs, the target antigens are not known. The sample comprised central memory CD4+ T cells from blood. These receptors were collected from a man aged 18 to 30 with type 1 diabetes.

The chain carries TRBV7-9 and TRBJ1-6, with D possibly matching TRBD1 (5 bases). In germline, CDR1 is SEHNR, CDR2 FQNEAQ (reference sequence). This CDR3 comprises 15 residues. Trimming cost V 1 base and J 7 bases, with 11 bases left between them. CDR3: CASSLGDSVNSPLHF. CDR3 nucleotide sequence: TGTGCCAGCAGCTTAGGTGACAGCGTAAATTCACCCCTCCACTTT.

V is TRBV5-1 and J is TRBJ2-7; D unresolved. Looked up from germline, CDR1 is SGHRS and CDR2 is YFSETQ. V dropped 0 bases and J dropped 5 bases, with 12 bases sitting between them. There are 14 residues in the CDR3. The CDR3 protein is CASSLGFRTDEQYF. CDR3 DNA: TGCGCCAGCAGCTTGGGGTTTCGAACGGACGAGCAGTACTTC.

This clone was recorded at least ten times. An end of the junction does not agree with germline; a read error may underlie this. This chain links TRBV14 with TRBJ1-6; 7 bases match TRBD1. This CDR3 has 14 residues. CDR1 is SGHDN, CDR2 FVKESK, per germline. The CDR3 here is CASRQGGGSSPLHF. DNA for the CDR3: TGTGCCAGCAGACAAGGGGGCGGAAGTTCACCCCTCCACTTT.

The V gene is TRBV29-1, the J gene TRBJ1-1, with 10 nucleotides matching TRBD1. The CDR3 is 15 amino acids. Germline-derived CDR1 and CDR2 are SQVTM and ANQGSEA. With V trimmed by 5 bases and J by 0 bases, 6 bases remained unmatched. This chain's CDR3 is CSVQPGTGVNTEAFF. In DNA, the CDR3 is TGCAGCGTTCAACCCGGGACAGGGGTGAACACTGAAGCTTTCTTT.

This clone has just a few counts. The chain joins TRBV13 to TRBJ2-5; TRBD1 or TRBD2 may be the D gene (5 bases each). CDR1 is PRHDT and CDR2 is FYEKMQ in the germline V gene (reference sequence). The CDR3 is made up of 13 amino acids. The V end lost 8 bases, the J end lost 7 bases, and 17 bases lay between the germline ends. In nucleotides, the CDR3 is TGTGCCAGCGTCCGGGGCTATCAGGGGACCCAGTACTTC. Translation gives CASVRGYQGTQYF.

The CDR3 DNA follows: TGTGCCAGCAGCTCTGAGGGGAGACTTTATGGCTACACCTTC. Translating it yields CASSSEGRLYGYTF. The chain combines TRBV5-4 with TRBJ1-2; possibly TRBD1 for D (5 bases). Trimming left V 3 bases short and J 5 bases short, with 14 bases between. Germline-derived CDR1 and CDR2 are SGHNT and YYREEE (reference sequence). This CDR3 has 14 residues.

The CDR3 sequence: CSVVFSWGSGANVLTF. The CDR3, as DNA: TGCAGCGTTGTTTTTTCTTGGGGCTCTGGGGCCAACGTCCTGACTTTC. The rearrangement joins TRBV29-1 to TRBJ2-6; D not resolved. CDR1 is SQVTM, CDR2 ANQGSEA, per germline. The CDR3 covers 16 residues. Trimming cost V 4 bases and J 0 bases, with 13 bases left between them.

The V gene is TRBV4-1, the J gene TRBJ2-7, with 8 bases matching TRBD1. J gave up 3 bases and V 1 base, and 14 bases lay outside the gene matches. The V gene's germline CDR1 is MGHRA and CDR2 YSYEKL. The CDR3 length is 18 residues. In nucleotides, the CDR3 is TGCGCCAGCAGCCAAGGGAAGGCCTCGGACAGGGCCCGCTACGAGCAGTACTTC. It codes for CASSQGKASDRARYEQYF.

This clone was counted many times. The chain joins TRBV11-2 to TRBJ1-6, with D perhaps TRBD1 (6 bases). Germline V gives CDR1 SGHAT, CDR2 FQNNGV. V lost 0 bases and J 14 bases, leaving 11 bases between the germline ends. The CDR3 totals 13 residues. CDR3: CASSLDPEGALHF. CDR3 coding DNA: TGTGCCAGCAGCTTAGACCCCGAGGGGGCCCTCCACTTT.

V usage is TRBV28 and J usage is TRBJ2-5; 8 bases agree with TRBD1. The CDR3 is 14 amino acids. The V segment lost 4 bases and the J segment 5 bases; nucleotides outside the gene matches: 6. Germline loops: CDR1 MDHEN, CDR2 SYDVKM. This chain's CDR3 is CASSSGQATETQYF. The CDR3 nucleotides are TGTGCCAGCAGTTCGGGACAGGCCACCGAGACCCAGTACTTC.

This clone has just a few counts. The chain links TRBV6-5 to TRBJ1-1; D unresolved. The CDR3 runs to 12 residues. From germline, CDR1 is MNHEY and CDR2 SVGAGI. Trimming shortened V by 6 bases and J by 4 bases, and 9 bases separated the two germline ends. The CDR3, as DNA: TGTGCCAGCAGGTCGGTGGGCACTGAAGCTTTCTTT. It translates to CASRSVGTEAFF.

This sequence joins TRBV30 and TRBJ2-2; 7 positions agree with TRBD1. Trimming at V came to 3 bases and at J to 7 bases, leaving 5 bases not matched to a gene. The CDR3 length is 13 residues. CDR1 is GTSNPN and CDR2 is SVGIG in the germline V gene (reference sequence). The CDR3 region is CAWRRGQGGELFF. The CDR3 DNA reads TGTGCCTGGAGGAGGGGGCAGGGCGGGGAGCTGTTTTTT.